This section outlines one T cell receptor (beta chain) sequence together with its context. Recovered Cohort 3 donors showed two negative PCRs, clearance, or symptom resolution. The sample belongs to a study of blood T cell repertoires in COVID-19. Sequenced by immunoSEQ multiplex PCR; TCRdb stores in-frame clones only, minus some. This repertoire shows a few hundred thousand clones, roughly nine tenths found once; its top ten account for 8% to 9.5%. V lost 4 bases and J lost 0, with 12 bases in between. Germline loops: CDR1 MDHEN, CDR2 SYDVKM. The CDR3 spans 15 residues. Specimen: PBMCs or T cells enriched from blood (not recorded which). The rearrangement links TRBV28 to TRBJ1-1; a possible D gene is TRBD1 (6 bases). The TCR originated in a woman between 55 and 75 years old who had recovered from COVID-19. The CDR3 DNA reads TGTGCCAGCAGTTCGGGGGGCCTTATGAACACTGAAGCTTTCTTT. Translated, it gives CASSSGGLMNTEAFF. Full variable domain (missing parts from reference TRBV28 and TRBJ1-1): DVKVTQSSRYLVKRTGEKVFLECVQDMDHENMFWYRQDPGLGLRLIYFSYDVKMKEKGDIPEGYSVSREKKERFSLILESASTNQTSMYLCASSSGGLMNTEAFFGQGTRLTVV.